This entry lists 13 T cell receptor beta chains sequenced from one sample in a study of blood T cell repertoires in COVID-19. The protocol was immunoSEQ multiplex PCR, while the TCRdb copy is restricted to in-frame clones and leaves out a portion. The table lists more than 80,000 clones, about 87% of them singletons. Specimen: peripheral blood. These receptors all stem from a man older than 75 with acute or convalescent COVID-19.

The chain recombines TRBV11-1 with TRBJ1-1; D gene unclear. CDR3 length: 13 amino acids. Trimming pared 3 bases from V and 1 base from J, leaving 6 bases between. Germline values: CDR1 SGHAT, CDR2 FQDESV (reference sequence). As DNA, the CDR3 is TGTGCCAGCAGCTTCGGGGAGAACACTGAAGCTTTCTTT. Amino acids: CASSFGENTEAFF.

The CDR3 loop is CASRASGRRETQYF. Written as DNA, the CDR3 is TGTGCCAGCAGGGCTAGCGGGAGGAGGGAGACCCAGTACTTC. J is TRBJ2-5 and V is TRBV2; 11 bases line up with TRBD2. This CDR3 is built from 14 residues. The V and J ends lost 6 bases and 5 bases, in that order; junction bases with no gene match: 5. CDR1 and CDR2 (germline): SNHLY, FYNNEI.

The gene calls are TRBV19 and TRBJ1-1, with D hard to call. V lost 0 bases to trimming and J lost 6 bases, with 8 bases between them. Germline assignment: CDR1 LNHDA and CDR2 SQIVND (reference sequence). The CDR3 has 13 amino acids. CDR3 region: CASSIERSAEAFF. The CDR3 nucleotides read TGTGCCAGTAGTATAGAGCGGTCGGCTGAAGCTTTCTTT. Full variable domain (missing parts from reference TRBV19 and TRBJ1-1): DGGITQSPKYLFRKEGQNVTLSCEQNLNHDAMYWYRQDPGQGLRLIYYSQIVNDFQKGDIAEGYSVSREKKESFPLTVTSAQKNPTAFYLCASSIERSAEAFFGQGTRLTVV.

With respect to this clone: At one boundary the junction diverges from the germline segment, which might be a read error. The rearrangement links TRBV5-1 to TRBJ2-1; 9 bases agree with TRBD2. This CDR3 comprises 15 residues. CDR1 is SGHRS, CDR2 YFSETQ, per germline. The CDR3 loop is CTSSRVAGENNEQFF. The CDR3 nucleotides are TGCACCAGCAGCAGAGTAGCGGGGGAAAACAATGAGCAGTTCTTC.

The rearrangement joins TRBV28 to TRBJ2-1, with D possibly being TRBD2 (6 bases). V was trimmed by 7 bases and J by 10 bases, leaving 14 bases between them. CDR1 MDHEN and CDR2 SYDVKM come from the germline V gene. CDR3 length: 12 residues. The CDR3 reads CASKAREREQFF. The CDR3 nucleotides read TGTGCCAGCAAGGCGCGGGAAAGGGAGCAGTTCTTC.

V usage is TRBV10-1 and J usage is TRBJ2-7; 7 bases are a match to TRBD2. Germline-derived CDR1 and CDR2 are WNHNN and SYGVQD (reference sequence). The CDR3 is 15 amino acids. Unmatched junction bases numbered 4, after V lost 2 bases and J lost 0 bases. The CDR3 protein is CASSEAAGSSYEQYF. The CDR3 nucleotides read TGCGCCAGCAGTGAGGCAGCGGGGAGCTCCTACGAGCAGTACTTC.

V and J are TRBV11-1 and TRBJ1-2; tentative D call: TRBD1 (5 bases). V was trimmed by 5 bases and J by 1 base, leaving 14 bases between them. This CDR3 region has 15 residues. CDR1 SGHAT and CDR2 FQDESV come from the germline V gene (reference sequence). The DNA for the CDR3 is TGTGCCAGCAGCCCCGGGTGGGGCTATAACTATGGCTACACCTTC. It yields the protein CASSPGWGYNYGYTF.

The V call is TRBV19, the J call TRBJ1-5, with D possibly being TRBD1 (5 bases). The CDR3 length is 16 residues. V was shortened by 5 bases and J by 3 bases, with 17 bases between the two germline ends. The V gene's germline CDR1 is LNHDA and CDR2 SQIVND (reference sequence). CDR3 protein: CASSVRDSLLNQPQHF. DNA for the CDR3: TGTGCCAGTAGTGTCCGGGACTCACTCCTCAATCAGCCCCAGCATTTT. The full variable domain, completed using reference TRBV19 and TRBJ1-5, is DGGITQSPKYLFRKEGQNVTLSCEQNLNHDAMYWYRQDPGQGLRLIYYSQIVNDFQKGDIAEGYSVSREKKESFPLTVTSAQKNPTAFYLCASSVRDSLLNQPQHFGDGTRLSIL.

The chain uses TRBV6-5 and TRBJ2-5; possible D gene TRBD1, 5 bases. Germline loops: CDR1 MNHEY, CDR2 SVGAGI. This CDR3 region has 15 residues. V lost 8 bases, J lost 4 bases, and 20 bases lay in between. CDR3 DNA: TGTGCCAGCCGGTGGGCAGGGAACATCCGAGAGACCCAGTACTTC. As protein: CASRWAGNIRETQYF.

This rearrangement joins TRBV29-1 to TRBJ2-7; tentatively, D is TRBD1 (6 bases). The CDR3 loop spans 15 amino acids. The germline gives CDR1 SQVTM, CDR2 ANQGSEA. V lost 4 bases and J lost 3, with 19 bases in between. CDR3 in amino acids: CSVGGTRTGYYEQYF. CDR3 nucleotide sequence: TGCAGCGTTGGGGGCACCCGTACAGGGTACTACGAGCAGTACTTC.

The CDR3 nucleotides are TGTGCCAGCACTCGGGACAGGGGAGGTAACTACGAGCAGTACTTC. Its protein is CASTRDRGGNYEQYF. This chain connects TRBV2 to TRBJ2-7; 10 bases are a match to TRBD1. This CDR3 comprises 15 residues. After removal of 7 bases from V and 3 bases from J, the junction contained 9 bases not matched to a gene. Germline CDR1 is SNHLY and CDR2 is FYNNEI.

This clone came up a few times. The chain employs TRBV11-3 and TRBJ2-1, with 12 bases matching TRBD2. The V segment lost 6 bases and the J segment 4 bases; nucleotides outside the gene matches: 4. Germline CDR1 is SGHNT and CDR2 is YENEEA. This CDR3 is 15 amino acids long. This CDR3 reads CASSQTSGGYNEQFF. CDR3 coding DNA: TGTGCCAGCAGTCAGACTAGCGGGGGTTACAATGAGCAGTTCTTC.

The chain joins TRBV11-2 to TRBJ2-6; D remains unclear. CDR3 length: 16 residues. CDR1 and CDR2 (germline): SGHAT, FQNNGV. Trimming pared 0 bases from V and 1 base from J, leaving 7 bases between. CDR3 bases: TGTGCCAGCAGCTTAGACCCCGTATCTGGGGCCAACGTCCTGACTTTC. As protein: CASSLDPVSGANVLTF. The whole variable domain, filled in from reference TRBV11-2 and TRBJ2-6, reads EAGVAQSPRYKIIEKRQSVAFWCNPISGHATLYWYQQILGQGPKLLIQFQNNGVVDDSQLPKDRFSAERLKGVDSTLKIQPAKLEDSAVYLCASSLDPVSGANVLTFGAGSRLTVL.